The 29 T cell receptor beta chains in this list originate from one sample, sequenced in a study of regulatory T cells in long-lasting Graves disease (dated by TCRdb to the early 2020s). In the paper's terms, the time point label means: newly diagnosed GD, antithyroid drugs for less than 3 months. For both TCR sequencing and RNA sequencing, RNA was extracted from PBMCs in TRIzol. The library was prepared using multiplex PCR. TCRdb names Illumina HiSeq 4000 as the instrument used. CDR3 regions were amplified by Arm-PCR with iRepertoire HTBI primers to construct TCR beta libraries. Using fastp at Q25 and MiXCR, TCRdb reprocessed the public reads and kept productive beta chains. One record per CDR3 amino acid sequence lists the most common genes and DNA. Across this sample there are about 220,000 distinct CDR3 sequences, with around 17% seen only once. The top ten constitute less than 25% of the sample.

This specimen was peripheral blood mononuclear cells (PBMCs), taken at new diagnosis, from a patient treated with antithyroid drugs. These receptors were obtained from a female donor with Graves disease.

There are many counts of this clonotype. The gene calls are TRBV20-1 and TRBJ2-1, with 12 bases that match TRBD2. The CDR3 runs to 14 residues. Germline V gene lookup returns CDR1 DFQATT and CDR2 SNEGSKA (reference sequence). Germline trimming cut 5 bases from V and 1 base from J; bases unmatched to any gene: 0. The CDR3 here is CSAGTSGSYNEQFF. CDR3 in DNA: TGCAGTGCTGGGACTAGCGGGTCCTACAATGAGCAGTTCTTC.

Many counts were recorded for this clonotype. The chain uses TRBV7-9 and TRBJ1-4, with unresolved D. The CDR3 contains 15 residues. V was cut by 2 bases and J by 8 bases, with 15 bases left in between. Germline V gene data show CDR1 as SEHNR and CDR2 as FQNEAQ (reference sequence). Here the CDR3 reads CASSLRVGNGEKLFF. The CDR3 coding sequence is TGTGCCAGCAGCTTAAGAGTGGGTAATGGCGAAAAACTGTTTTTT.

V usage is TRBV20-1 and J usage is TRBJ2-1; D ambiguous. Germline V gene data show CDR1 as DFQATT and CDR2 as SNEGSKA (reference sequence). This CDR3 is built from 16 residues. V lost 0 bases and J 0 bases, leaving 12 bases between the germline ends. The CDR3, as DNA: TGCAGTGCTAGAGATTTAATCCAATTCTCCTACAATGAGCAGTTCTTC. It yields the protein CSARDLIQFSYNEQFF.

This clonotype was recorded at least ten times. The rearrangement joins TRBV29-1 to TRBJ1-1, with D possibly being TRBD1 (5 bases). Trimming cost V 2 bases and J 1 base, with 8 bases left between them. CDR3 size: 13 residues. CDR1 SQVTM and CDR2 ANQGSEA come from the germline V gene. The CDR3 reads CSVERGGNTEAFF. DNA of the CDR3: TGCAGCGTTGAAAGGGGAGGGAACACTGAAGCTTTCTTT.

Ten or more counts support this clonotype. The chain uses TRBV28 and TRBJ2-2; perhaps TRBD1 as D (5 bases). V dropped 10 bases and J dropped 0 bases, with 18 bases sitting between them. Per germline, CDR1 MDHEN and CDR2 SYDVKM. The CDR3 has 16 amino acids. The CDR3 DNA reads TGTGCCACCCACGGTTGGGGCAGGACGAACACCGGGGAGCTGTTTTTT. This sequence encodes CATHGWGRTNTGELFF.

This clonotype has only a few counts. This rearrangement joins TRBV29-1 to TRBJ1-1; D might be TRBD1 (6 bases). The V and J ends lost 1 base and 5 bases respectively, with 17 bases between them. The CDR3 extends over 15 amino acids. CDR1 is SQVTM, CDR2 ANQGSEA, per germline. The CDR3 here is CSVEGGGARGTEAFF. The CDR3 nucleotides are TGCAGCGTTGAAGGCGGGGGGGCGCGAGGTACTGAAGCTTTCTTT.

The V gene is TRBV3-1, the J gene TRBJ1-2; 9 nucleotides line up with TRBD1. CDR3 size: 16 residues. Germline V CDR1 and CDR2: LGHDT, YNNKEL (reference sequence). The J segment lost 7 bases and the V segment lost 4 bases, leaving 13 bases of the junction unmatched. The CDR3 reads CASSPNPTGGEGGYTF. The CDR3 DNA follows: TGTGCCAGCAGCCCAAATCCTACAGGGGGCGAAGGTGGCTACACCTTC.

This rearrangement joins TRBV19 to TRBJ1-2; D possibly corresponds to TRBD1 (5 bases). Germline-derived CDR1 and CDR2 are LNHDA and SQIVND (reference sequence). The length of the CDR3 is 15 residues. The V end lost 5 bases, the J end lost 1 base, and 14 bases lay between the germline ends. The CDR3 bases are TGTGCCAGTAGTCCCCGGGGCGGGGGTAACTATGGCTACACCTTC. Translation: CASSPRGGGNYGYTF.

This clonotype was seen many times. V gene TRBV10-3 combines with J gene TRBJ2-7; maybe TRBD1 (5 bases). Germline CDR1 is ENHRY and CDR2 is SYGVKD. This CDR3 contains 14 residues. V shed 2 bases and J shed 3 bases, with 11 bases lying between them. CDR3 coding DNA: TGTGCCATCAGTGAGACAGGAAAACACTACGAGCAGTACTTC. Residues: CAISETGKHYEQYF.

The table lists this clonotype with many counts. The rearrangement uses TRBV19 and TRBJ2-5; D gene uncertain. The germline V and J ends were trimmed by 4 bases and 3 bases, with 9 bases remaining between them. The germline CDR1 and CDR2 sequences are LNHDA and SQIVND (reference sequence). This CDR3 spans 13 amino acids. CDR3 DNA sequence: TGTGCCAGTAGTACGCTGCCAGAAGAGACCCAGTACTTC. Residues: CASSTLPEETQYF.

This clonotype has ten or more counts. The V call is TRBV20-1, the J call TRBJ1-5; tentative D call: TRBD1 (5 bases). Germline values: CDR1 DFQATT, CDR2 SNEGSKA (reference sequence). V lost 6 bases and J 0 bases, leaving 12 bases between the germline ends. This CDR3 is built from 14 residues. CDR3 DNA: TGCAGTGCCAGGGAGGGCTATAGCAATCAGCCCCAGCATTTT. It is translated as CSAREGYSNQPQHF.

This clonotype was found many times. The genes are TRBV11-1 and TRBJ2-7; 8 bases map to TRBD2. The CDR3 length is 16 residues. Germline assignment: CDR1 SGHAT and CDR2 FQDESV (reference sequence). Trimming removed 1 base from V and 1 base from J; junction bases left unmatched: 6. Here the CDR3 reads CASSLVLGGRSYEQYF. The CDR3 coding sequence is TGTGCCAGCAGCTTAGTTCTCGGCGGGAGGTCCTACGAGCAGTACTTC.

This chain connects TRBV24-1 to TRBJ1-1, with a tentative D call TRBD1 (5 bases). The V and J ends lost 4 bases and 0 bases respectively, with 11 bases between them. The V gene's germline CDR1 is KGHDR and CDR2 SFDVKD. This CDR3 is 15 amino acids long. In DNA form, the CDR3 reads TGTGCCACCAGTGACTCTGACAGCGTGAACACTGAAGCTTTCTTT. This sequence encodes CATSDSDSVNTEAFF.

The sample holds many counts of this clonotype. The chain employs TRBV2 and TRBJ2-4; D not resolved. Trimming stripped 6 bases from V and 6 bases from J, with 6 bases between. Germline loops: CDR1 SNHLY, CDR2 FYNNEI. There are 11 residues in the CDR3. The CDR3 reads CASRSGNIQYF. The CDR3 DNA sequence: TGTGCCAGCAGGTCAGGAAACATTCAGTACTTC.

As concerns this clonotype: Possible read error: a much larger clone is one base away. The CDR3 sequence: CATSDPARASGRAGDTQYF. The CDR3 DNA is TGTGCCACCAGTGACCCCGCCAGGGCTAGCGGGAGGGCCGGAGATACGCAGTATTTT. The chain carries TRBV24-1 and TRBJ2-3; 12 nucleotides agree with TRBD2. The CDR3 runs to 19 residues. Per germline, CDR1 KGHDR and CDR2 SFDVKD. V trimming: 4 bases; J trimming: 5 bases; junction bases outside the gene matches: 15.

This clonotype was observed at least ten times. The rearrangement uses TRBV24-1 and TRBJ2-1, with TRBD1 matching over 8 bases. J lost 12 bases, V lost 3 bases, and 6 bases had no gene match. CDR3 length: 13 residues. CDR1 KGHDR and CDR2 SFDVKD come from the germline V gene. The DNA of the CDR3 is TGTGCCACCAGTGATGGGCCGGACAGGGTGCAGTTCTTC. As protein: CATSDGPDRVQFF.

The J gene is TRBJ2-1, the V gene TRBV25-1; 11 bases align to TRBD2. V shed 7 bases, J shed 2 bases, and the junction held 4 bases outside the gene matches. The CDR3 contains 15 residues. Germline-derived CDR1 and CDR2 are MGHDK and SYGVNS. CDR3 protein: CASTLAGGTYNEQFF. The CDR3 DNA reads as TGTGCCAGCACCTTAGCGGGAGGGACCTACAATGAGCAGTTCTTC. The complete variable domain, with remaining parts taken from reference TRBV25-1 and TRBJ2-1, reads EADIYQTPRYLVIGTGKKITLECSQTMGHDKMYWYQQDPGMELHLIHYSYGVNSTEKGDLSSESTVSRIRTEHFPLTLESARPSHTSQYLCASTLAGGTYNEQFFGPGTRLTVL.

The rearrangement uses TRBV11-2 and TRBJ2-7, with TRBD2 matching 11 bases. This CDR3 spans 18 amino acids. Germline values: CDR1 SGHAT, CDR2 FQNNGV. V lost 6 bases, J lost 1 base, and 14 bases stayed unmatched. CDR3 loop: CASSQEASGGPKSYEQYF. The CDR3 DNA is TGTGCCAGCAGTCAAGAGGCTAGCGGGGGGCCAAAGTCCTACGAGCAGTACTTC.

The chain employs TRBV7-9 and TRBJ2-3, with TRBD2 matching 10 bases. The CDR3 runs 17 residues. In germline, CDR1 is SEHNR, CDR2 FQNEAQ (reference sequence). Trimming removed 5 bases from V and 4 bases from J; junction bases left unmatched: 12. Here the CDR3 reads CASSQVAGGSWADTQYF. CDR3 nucleotides: TGTGCCAGCAGCCAAGTAGCGGGAGGCTCATGGGCAGATACGCAGTATTTT.

This clonotype was detected only a few times. This chain uses TRBV10-2 with TRBJ2-5; 16 nucleotides line up with TRBD2. CDR1 is WSHSY, CDR2 SAAADI, per germline. J gave up 5 bases and V 6 bases, and 12 bases lay outside the gene matches. CDR3 length equals 18 residues. Here the CDR3 DNA reads TGCGCCAGCAGCCCGGGACTAGCGGGAGGGAACCATGGGGAGACCCAGTACTTC. It translates to CASSPGLAGGNHGETQYF.

About this clonotype: The junction departs from germline at one end; a sequencing error may be responsible. The CDR3 DNA follows: TGTGCCAGTAGCGGGAGGGCCTACGATCAGTACTTC. It specifies CASSGRAYDQYF. The chain employs TRBV19 and TRBJ2-7, with 8 bases that match TRBD2. The CDR3 covers 12 residues. The germline V gene has CDR1 LNHDA and CDR2 SQIVND (reference sequence).

This clonotype was detected ten times or more. The chain couples TRBV20-1 to TRBJ2-3; 16 nucleotides line up with TRBD2. CDR1 is DFQATT, CDR2 SNEGSKA, per germline (reference sequence). V lost 0 bases to trimming and J lost 2 bases; unmatched junction nucleotides: 2. The CDR3 sequence is 17 residues long. CDR3: CSARDGTSGGATDTQYF. In DNA, the CDR3 is TGCAGTGCTAGAGATGGGACTAGCGGGGGGGCCACAGATACGCAGTATTTT.

The chain couples TRBV5-1 to TRBJ2-1; 9 nucleotides agree with TRBD2. CDR1 and CDR2 (germline): SGHRS, YFSETQ. The CDR3 covers 15 residues. The V and J ends lost 0 bases and 4 bases, in that order; junction bases with no gene match: 2. The CDR3 loop is CASSLATSGYNEQFF. The CDR3 region has the DNA TGCGCCAGCAGCTTGGCTACTAGCGGGTACAATGAGCAGTTCTTC.

This clonotype was observed many times. The chain recombines TRBV19 with TRBJ1-1; D ambiguous. CDR1 LNHDA and CDR2 SQIVND come from the germline V gene (reference sequence). The CDR3 totals 14 residues. V lost 6 bases and J lost 5, with 16 bases in between. This chain's CDR3 is CASSTHKGSTEAFF. Written as DNA, the CDR3 is TGTGCCAGTAGCACCCATAAAGGGTCAACTGAAGCTTTCTTT.

This clonotype was observed at least ten times. This rearrangement joins TRBV7-6 to TRBJ1-1; possibly TRBD1 for D (5 bases). With 1 base removed from V and 4 bases from J, the gap between germline ends came to 10 bases. The CDR3 runs 14 residues. Germline V gives CDR1 SGHVS, CDR2 FNYEAQ. DNA of the CDR3: TGTGCCAGCAGCTTAGTAGGGGTTAGCACTGAAGCTTTCTTT. This translates into CASSLVGVSTEAFF. The variable domain in full, with the rest retrieved from reference TRBV7-6 and TRBJ1-1, is GAGVSQSPRYKVTKRGQDVALRCDPISGHVSLYWYRQALGQGPEFLTYFNYEAQQDKSGLPNDRFSAERPEGSISTLTIQRTEQRDSAMYRCASSLVGVSTEAFFGQGTRLTVV.

The rearrangement uses TRBV5-4 and TRBJ2-5; 7 nucleotides align to TRBD2. This CDR3 is built from 15 residues. CDR1 is SGHNT and CDR2 is YYREEE in the germline V gene (reference sequence). Trimming removed 2 bases from V and 5 bases from J; junction bases left unmatched: 9. The CDR3 sequence is CASSLKGLGEETQYF. In DNA, the CDR3 is TGTGCCAGCAGCTTAAAAGGACTAGGGGAGGAGACCCAGTACTTC. The complete variable domain, with remaining parts taken from reference TRBV5-4 and TRBJ2-5, reads ETGVTQSPTHLIKTRGQQVTLRCSSQSGHNTVSWYQQALGQGPQFIFQYYREEENGRGNFPPRFSGLQFPNYSSELNVNALELDDSALYLCASSLKGLGEETQYFGPGTRLLVL.

This clonotype turned up a few times. This chain joins TRBV19 and TRBJ2-7; 8 bases agree with TRBD2. V lost 5 bases, J lost 3 bases, and 12 bases stayed unmatched. The germline V gene has CDR1 LNHDA and CDR2 SQIVND (reference sequence). The CDR3 spans 16 residues. The DNA of the CDR3 is TGTGCCAGTAGTCCAAGACAGCTGACTAGCGTCTACGAGCAGTACTTC. Translated: CASSPRQLTSVYEQYF.

This clonotype was counted at least ten times. The chain joins TRBV7-8 to TRBJ1-2, with unresolved D. The V end lost 5 bases, the J end lost 5 bases, and 15 bases lay between the germline ends. The CDR3 covers 14 residues. The V gene's germline CDR1 is SGHVS and CDR2 FQNEAQ. In DNA form, the CDR3 reads TGTGCCAGCAGCCCTCGAGACGGACTGTATGGCTACACCTTC. This translates into CASSPRDGLYGYTF.

The genes are TRBV28 and TRBJ2-1; D assignment may be TRBD1 or TRBD2 (5 bases each). This CDR3 region has 15 residues. With 5 bases removed from V and 6 bases from J, the gap between germline ends came to 17 bases. The germline V gene encodes CDR1 MDHEN and CDR2 SYDVKM. CDR3 sequence reads: CASSTTGTAVNEQFF. The CDR3 DNA is TGTGCCAGCAGTACCACCGGGACGGCAGTCAATGAGCAGTTCTTC.